The present TCR beta chain was sequenced within a study of blood T cell repertoires in COVID-19. Data came from immunoSEQ multiplex PCR; TCRdb stores just in-frame clones and leaves some out. The sample contains 200,000 to 250,000 clones, 80% to 90% of which appear only once. The sequencing sample was made of PBMCs or T cells enriched from blood (not recorded which). The sequence was collected from a woman aged 30 to 39 who had been exposed to COVID-19.

Written as DNA, the CDR3 is TGTGCCAGCAGTGCACAGGGTGCTTCTAGCTATGGCTACACCTTC. This translates into CASSAQGASSYGYTF. The chain uses TRBV25-1 and TRBJ1-2, with a weak D call TRBD1 (6 bases). The V gene lost 4 bases and the J gene lost 4 bases, with 16 bases spanning the gap. The CDR3 extends over 15 amino acids. In germline, CDR1 is MGHDK, CDR2 SYGVNS.